The 30 T cell receptor beta chains presented below share a single source sample, sequenced in a study of long-term antiretroviral therapy in people with HIV. At survey level, the immunoSEQ assay was run in its v3.0 version. The table came from immunoSEQ multiplex PCR; TCRdb's copy has only in-frame clones and leaves some out. The table has approximately 21,000 clones, around nine tenths seen once. Sample: unsorted PBMCs, taken 2.3 years after starting antiretroviral therapy. These receptors were taken from a man in his sixties with HIV.

In this sample, this clone turned up once. CDR3 in amino acids: CASSILWGPSYEQYF. The CDR3 nucleotides are TGTGCCAGCAGTATCCTTTGGGGTCCCTCCTACGAGCAGTACTTC. The V gene is TRBV6-4, the J gene TRBJ2-7, with no clear D. Trimming removed 5 bases at V and 0 bases at J, with 14 bases between. Per germline, CDR1 MRHNA and CDR2 SNTAGT. The CDR3 is 15 amino acids.

V and J are TRBV5-4 and TRBJ2-1; TRBD2 matches at 9 bases. The V segment lost 2 bases and the J segment 3 bases; nucleotides outside the gene matches: 3. The CDR3 is 15 amino acids. CDR1 and CDR2 from the germline V gene are SGHNT and YYREEE (reference sequence). CDR3 residues: CASSFPAGGYNEQFF. CDR3 nucleotides: TGTGCCAGCAGCTTCCCAGCGGGAGGCTACAATGAGCAGTTCTTC.

The chain carries TRBV2 and TRBJ1-4; TRBD1 is a possible D gene (6 bases). Trimming took off 9 bases at V and 8 bases at J, with 22 bases between the two ends. The CDR3 extends over 15 amino acids. CDR1 and CDR2 from the germline V gene are SNHLY and FYNNEI. The CDR3 coding sequence is TGTGCCAGTACTGAAGGGGGGACGAGGGAAGAAAAACTGTTTTTT. Protein sequence: CASTEGGTREEKLFF.

The chain uses TRBV15 and TRBJ2-6; D is undetermined. V was shortened by 4 bases and J by 0 bases, with 13 bases between the two germline ends. This CDR3 is built from 17 residues. Germline-derived CDR1 and CDR2 are LNHNV and YYDKDF (reference sequence). The DNA for the CDR3 is TGTGCCACCAGCATTCACTACCTTCTCTCTGGGGCCAACGTCCTGACTTTC. Amino acids: CATSIHYLLSGANVLTF.

The V gene is TRBV19, the J gene TRBJ1-2; unclear D gene. The V and J ends lost 6 bases and 5 bases respectively, with 10 bases between them. CDR3 length equals 12 residues. The germline CDR1 and CDR2 sequences are LNHDA and SQIVND (reference sequence). The CDR3 bases are TGTGCCAGTAGCCTTAGTCGTTATGGCTACACCTTC. It encodes CASSLSRYGYTF.

This clone showed up just a few times. The chain has TRBV18 and TRBJ1-2; 7 bases align to TRBD1. The V segment lost 2 bases and the J segment 6 bases; nucleotides outside the gene matches: 12. Germline-derived CDR1 and CDR2 are KGHSH and LQKENI. This CDR3 is built from 16 residues. CDR3 DNA sequence: TGTGCCAGCTCACCAACATCGGACAGGCTAGGTGATGGCTACACCTTC. Translating gives CASSPTSDRLGDGYTF. Complete variable domain (other parts from reference TRBV18 and TRBJ1-2): NAGVMQNPRHLVRRRGQEARLRCSPMKGHSHVYWYRQLPEEGLKFMVYLQKENIIDESGMPKERFSAEFPKEGPSILRIQQVVRGDSAAYFCASSPTSDRLGDGYTFGSGTRLTVV.

The chain is built from TRBV5-1 and TRBJ1-2; D unclear. V lost 3 bases, J lost 8 bases, and 14 bases lay in between. CDR3 size: 13 residues. Germline V CDR1 and CDR2: SGHRS, YFSETQ. The CDR3 region has the DNA TGCGCCAGCAGCTCCGATCCCGGCGGGGGCTACACCTTC. This gives the protein CASSSDPGGGYTF.

The DNA of the CDR3 is TGTGCCATCAGTGGGACGTTGGCTAGCAATCAGCCCCAGCATTTT. It is translated as CAISGTLASNQPQHF. The rearrangement links TRBV10-3 to TRBJ1-5; no firm D call. Trimming pared 4 bases from V and 0 bases from J, leaving 10 bases between. The CDR3 sequence is 15 residues long. In germline, CDR1 is ENHRY, CDR2 SYGVKD.

The V and J genes are TRBV19 and TRBJ2-2; 11 positions agree with TRBD2. With V trimmed by 3 bases and J by 6 bases, 15 bases remained unmatched. CDR1 is LNHDA, CDR2 SQIVND, per germline (reference sequence). The CDR3 runs 19 residues. The CDR3 nucleotides read TGTGCCAGTAGTATTTCCCCCCTAGCGGGGGGCAGGGCGTCCGGGGAGCTGTTTTTT. The encoded protein is CASSISPLAGGRASGELFF.

This clone was counted a single time. The gene calls are TRBV28 and TRBJ1-6, with 7 bases aligning to TRBD1. Germline V gene sequence: CDR1 MDHEN, CDR2 SYDVKM. The ends lost 3 bases at V and 0 bases at J; junction bases unmatched: 5. The CDR3 length is 17 residues. The CDR3 here is CASSFYSGGSYNSPLHF. The CDR3 DNA reads as TGTGCCAGCAGTTTCTACTCAGGGGGCTCCTATAATTCACCCCTCCACTTT.

V is TRBV28 and J is TRBJ2-5; 8 bases are shared with TRBD1. J lost 2 bases, V lost 6 bases, and 11 bases had no gene match. Germline CDR1 reads MDHEN; CDR2 reads SYDVKM. The CDR3 has 16 residues. The CDR3 sequence: CASSLSNNRGQETQYF. DNA for the CDR3: TGTGCCAGCAGCCTCTCCAATAACAGGGGGCAAGAGACCCAGTACTTC.

This sequence joins TRBV6-4 and TRBJ2-3; D unresolved. The CDR3 length is 11 residues. The germline CDR1 and CDR2 sequences are MRHNA and SNTAGT. Trimming shortened V by 8 bases and J by 0 bases, and 3 bases separated the two germline ends. As DNA, the CDR3 is TGTGCCAGCTATAGCACAGATACGCAGTATTTT. Amino acids: CASYSTDTQYF.

The chain uses TRBV7-3 and TRBJ1-3; D uncertain. Germline CDR1 reads SGHTA; CDR2 reads FQGTGA. This CDR3 is built from 15 residues. V gave up 5 bases and J gave up 0 bases, with 11 bases separating them. CDR3 coding DNA: TGTGCCAGCAGCCTCCAGCCCAGCTCTGGAAACACCATATATTTT. It translates to CASSLQPSSGNTIYF.

The genes are TRBV29-1 and TRBJ2-5; 11 nucleotides agree with TRBD1. Germline V gene sequence: CDR1 SQVTM, CDR2 ANQGSEA. The CDR3 covers 12 residues. The ends lost 8 bases at V and 5 bases at J; junction bases unmatched: 4. The CDR3 nucleotides are TGCAGCACCGGGACAGGGGGTGAGACCCAGTACTTC. It yields the protein CSTGTGGETQYF.

The chain recombines TRBV10-3 with TRBJ2-1; perhaps TRBD1 as D (5 bases). The germline V gene has CDR1 ENHRY and CDR2 SYGVKD. V was pared by 5 bases and J by 7 bases, with 9 bases between. This CDR3 has 12 residues. As DNA, the CDR3 is TGTGCCATCAGTCTAGACAGAAATGAGCAGTTCTTC. Translation gives CAISLDRNEQFF.

The chain is built from TRBV6-5 and TRBJ1-5; D possibly corresponds to TRBD1 (5 bases). The CDR3 covers 14 residues. Germline-derived CDR1 and CDR2 are MNHEY and SVGAGI. V was clipped by 5 bases and J by 6 bases, with 14 bases between them. CDR3 residues: CASSPHERGQPQHF. The CDR3 DNA is TGTGCCAGCAGTCCCCATGAAAGGGGTCAGCCCCAGCATTTT.

This clone was observed a handful of times. This chain uses TRBV7-9 with TRBJ1-5; D remains unclear. This CDR3 has 10 residues. Trimming removed 8 bases from V and 4 bases from J, with 3 bases in between. CDR1 and CDR2 (germline): SEHNR, FQNEAQ (reference sequence). The CDR3 reads CASPNQPQHF. CDR3 DNA sequence: TGTGCCAGCCCGAATCAGCCCCAGCATTTT.

The DNA for the CDR3 is TGTGCCAGCAGCTTAGGAGCAGGGTTTTCAGATACGCAGTATTTT. This codes for CASSLGAGFSDTQYF. The rearrangement joins TRBV11-1 to TRBJ2-3; a weak D match, TRBD1 (5 bases). The V end was cut by 1 base, the J end by 4 bases, with 12 bases between. Per germline, CDR1 SGHAT and CDR2 FQDESV (reference sequence). The CDR3 loop spans 15 amino acids.

This clone has only one observation. The gene calls are TRBV11-1 and TRBJ2-5, with a tentative D call TRBD2 (5 bases). The V gene lost 5 bases and the J gene lost 2 bases, with 9 bases spanning the gap. This CDR3 comprises 13 residues. CDR1 and CDR2 (germline): SGHAT, FQDESV (reference sequence). Here the CDR3 DNA reads TGTGCCAGCAGCCCCGGACTGCAAGAGACCCAGTACTTC. Its protein product is CASSPGLQETQYF.

J is TRBJ2-7 and V is TRBV11-2, with D possibly matching TRBD1 (6 bases). Trimming stripped 5 bases from V and 3 bases from J, with 8 bases between. Germline V gives CDR1 SGHAT, CDR2 FQNNGV. CDR3 length: 12 residues. The CDR3 nucleotides are TGTGCCAGCAGCACGGACAGCTACGAGCAGTACTTC. Translation gives CASSTDSYEQYF.

This clone was seen a single time. The genes are TRBV4-3 and TRBJ2-1; 7 bases are a match to TRBD1. Germline V gene lookup returns CDR1 LGHNA and CDR2 YSLEER. V lost 0 bases, J lost 4 bases, and 3 bases stayed unmatched. CDR3 length: 15 residues. The CDR3 sequence: CASSQDPGQYNEQFF. The CDR3 nucleotides are TGCGCCAGCAGCCAAGATCCGGGACAGTACAATGAGCAGTTCTTC.

V and J are TRBV6-4 and TRBJ2-2; 9 bases line up with TRBD2. The CDR3 is 15 amino acids. CDR1 is MRHNA and CDR2 is SNTAGT in the germline V gene. With 3 bases clipped from V and 3 bases from J, the junction kept 2 bases outside the gene matches. CDR3 sequence: CASSEVAGDTGELFF. DNA of the CDR3: TGTGCCAGCAGTGAAGTAGCGGGAGACACCGGGGAGCTGTTTTTT.

The chain couples TRBV11-2 to TRBJ2-5; either TRBD1 or TRBD2 may fit D (5 bases each). V was shortened by 5 bases and J by 7 bases, with 17 bases between the two germline ends. This CDR3 has 14 residues. The germline gives CDR1 SGHAT, CDR2 FQNNGV. CDR3 nucleotides: TGTGCCAGCAGCCCCGCTGGGGGTCCCGGGACCCAGTACTTC. Translated: CASSPAGGPGTQYF.

This clone was recorded only once. The gene calls are TRBV13 and TRBJ1-1, with TRBD1 as a possible D gene (5 bases). V was pared by 5 bases and J by 3 bases, with 13 bases between. Germline CDR1 is PRHDT and CDR2 is FYEKMQ (reference sequence). The length of the CDR3 is 14 residues. This CDR3 reads CASSLRGGDTEAFF. The CDR3 DNA follows: TGTGCCAGCAGCCTCCGGGGGGGGGACACTGAAGCTTTCTTT.

CDR3: CASSRETGPAEAFF. CDR3 sequence (DNA): TGCGCCAGCAGCCGAGAGACAGGGCCCGCTGAAGCTTTCTTT. The chain employs TRBV4-3 and TRBJ1-1, with 7 bases fitting TRBD1. The CDR3 consists of 14 residues. Germline loops: CDR1 LGHNA, CDR2 YSLEER. With V trimmed by 4 bases and J by 6 bases, 8 bases remained unmatched.

The chain employs TRBV28 and TRBJ2-7; TRBD2 matches 10 bases. Germline trimming cut 8 bases from V and 0 bases from J; bases unmatched to any gene: 7. There are 15 residues in the CDR3. Germline V gene sequence: CDR1 MDHEN, CDR2 SYDVKM. CDR3 bases: TGTGCCAGCCGCCTAGCGGGGGCCCGCTCCTACGAGCAGTACTTC. This sequence encodes CASRLAGARSYEQYF.

The genes are TRBV29-1 and TRBJ1-2, with D possibly being TRBD1 (5 bases). V lost 7 bases, J lost 2 bases, and 14 bases lay in between. The germline gives CDR1 SQVTM, CDR2 ANQGSEA. This CDR3 has 13 amino acids. CDR3 sequence: CSAERGSNYGYTF. CDR3 DNA sequence: TGCAGCGCCGAACGGGGGAGCAACTATGGCTACACCTTC.

The chain links TRBV5-1 to TRBJ2-1, with 8 nucleotides matching TRBD1. J gave up 2 bases and V 4 bases, and 8 bases lay outside the gene matches. Germline assignment: CDR1 SGHRS and CDR2 YFSETQ. The CDR3 extends over 16 amino acids. The CDR3 spells CASSLGTGGPYNEQFF. Here the CDR3 DNA reads TGCGCCAGCAGCCTAGGGACAGGAGGGCCCTACAATGAGCAGTTCTTC. The entire variable domain, with the rest obtained from reference TRBV5-1 and TRBJ2-1, is as follows: KAGVTQTPRYLIKTRGQQVTLSCSPISGHRSVSWYQQTPGQGLQFLFEYFSETQRNKGNFPGRFSGRQFSNSRSEMNVSTLELGDSALYLCASSLGTGGPYNEQFFGPGTRLTVL.

The rearrangement joins TRBV27 to TRBJ1-2; 8 positions match TRBD1. CDR1 and CDR2 from the germline V gene are MNHEY and SMNVEV (reference sequence). CDR3 length: 19 residues. V shed 6 bases and J 8 bases; nucleotides not matched to a gene: 26. The CDR3 DNA sequence: TGTGCCAGCAGCCAAATAGGGGATCGGACAGGGAATTTCCTGAGGGGCTACACCTTC. It encodes CASSQIGDRTGNFLRGYTF.

This clone was seen just once. The V gene is TRBV7-3, the J gene TRBJ1-5; D uncertain. V was cut by 1 base and J by 0 bases, with 7 bases left in between. Germline-derived CDR1 and CDR2 are SGHTA and FQGTGA. The CDR3 runs 15 residues. CDR3: CASSLIGVSNQPQHF. The CDR3 nucleotides read TGTGCCAGCAGCTTAATCGGTGTTAGCAATCAGCCCCAGCATTTT.